This is a list of T cell receptor beta chains from one sample in a study of T cell responses to AZD1222 COVID-19 vaccine. Profiled with immunoSEQ multiplex PCR; TCRdb holds only in-frame clones, not every one. The sample has 50,000 to 65,000 clones, around nine tenths seen once. Sequencing used peripheral blood, obtained on day 0 of AZD1222 vaccination. The receptors come from an adult in good health. Each CDR3 is given with its conserved first and last residue. The D gene is left open where the match is weak. The size of a clone is reported for some rows only, either as once, few or many, or as a class for expanded clones.

TRBV3-1/TRBV3-2,TRBJ1-1,NA,NA,TGTGCCAGCAGCCAAGAGGGGAAGGGAAAGAACACTGAAGCTTTCTTT,CASSQEGKGKNTEAFF
TRBV5-1,TRBJ1-1,TRBD1,NA,TGCGCCAGCAGCGACAGGGGAAACACTGAAGCTTTCTTT,CASSDRGNTEAFF
TRBV5-1,TRBJ1-5,NA,NA,TGCGCCAGCAGCTTGGGTGGGGGGAACCAGCCCCAGCATTTT,CASSLGGGNQPQHF
TRBV6-1,TRBJ1-2,NA,NA,TGTGCCAGCAGTGAGGGTGAGGACTATGGCTACACCTTC,CASSEGEDYGYTF
TRBV27,TRBJ1-5,TRBD1,NA,TGTGCCAGCAGTTTAGGGACAGGGAGAGGTCAGCCCCAGCATTTT,CASSLGTGRGQPQHF
TRBV5-1,TRBJ2-7,TRBD2,NA,TGCGCCAGCAGCTTGGGACTAGCGAGCTACGAGCAGTACTTC,CASSLGLASYEQYF
TRBV18,TRBJ1-1,NA,NA,TGTGCCAGCTCACCAGCGGCGTCAGGGGCGCGCACTGAAGCTTTCTTT,CASSPAASGARTEAFF
TRBV9,TRBJ1-4,TRBD1,NA,TGTGCCAGCAGCGTCGGAGGTAGGACAGGGACTGAAAAACTGTTTTTT,CASSVGGRTGTEKLFF
TRBV5-1,TRBJ2-1,TRBD2,NA,TGCGCCAGCAGCCTCAGCGGGGGTGCGTACAATGAGCAGTTCTTC,CASSLSGGAYNEQFF
TRBV7-9,TRBJ2-5,TRBD2,few,TGTGCCAGCAGCTTAGGACTAGCGGGGATGGAGACCCAGTACTTC,CASSLGLAGMETQYF